Listed below are T cell receptor beta chains from one sample, sequenced in a study of blood T cell repertoires in COVID-19. TCRdb's copy holds only in-frame clones and misses some; the assay was immunoSEQ multiplex PCR. Of about 35,000 clones listed, 80% to 90% were seen once; the top ten hold about a tenth. The sample comprised peripheral blood. The origin of the receptors is a man older than 75 with active COVID-19. The CDR3 runs from the conserved cysteine through the conserved F or W.

V,J,CDR3
TRBV6-2/TRBV6-3,TRBJ1-1,CASSLQGARTEAFF
TRBV11-2,TRBJ2-2,CASSLGDRYTGELFF
TRBV7-2,TRBJ2-2,CASSLASMVTRGGELFF
TRBV19,TRBJ2-3,CASSILGGSTDTQYF
TRBV24-1,TRBJ2-2,CATSATTGVLSGELFF
TRBV11-3,TRBJ2-6,CASSGGTAGANVLTF
TRBV5-1,TRBJ2-1,CASSTADTYNEQFF
TRBV19,TRBJ2-1,CASSMVQGGYYEQFF
TRBV27,TRBJ2-2,CASSPGGVGGELFF
TRBV2,TRBJ2-3,CASSEPGQGLTDTQYF
TRBV18,TRBJ1-3,CASSPSPSGSSGNTIYF
TRBV5-4,TRBJ1-2,CASSSLGDRSSYGYTF
TRBV6-1,TRBJ1-2,CASSDTLYGYTF
TRBV15,TRBJ1-2,CATSRDFNYGYTF
TRBV4-3,TRBJ1-1,CASSQDQGVIMNTEAFF
TRBV19,TRBJ2-7,CASSIGLAYEQYF
TRBV7-8,TRBJ2-4,CASSLWQGYIQYF
TRBV29-1,TRBJ2-6,CSVVRPKGGANVLTF
TRBV7-2,TRBJ2-3,CASSNRGTVPRDTQYF
TRBV3-1/TRBV3-2,TRBJ1-1,CASSQGGEAFF
TRBV7-9,TRBJ2-7,CASSLEGTVREQYF
TRBV27,TRBJ2-7,CASFPSGRPYEQYF
TRBV2,TRBJ2-3,CASSAGISSGSTDTQYF
TRBV3-1/TRBV3-2,TRBJ1-5,CASSQDTPRGLYGNQPQHF
TRBV28,TRBJ2-3,CASNPLGGSLFGTDTQYF
TRBV7-2,TRBJ2-7,CASSSGGSSYEQYF
TRBV6-6,TRBJ2-1,CASTQPTIGYNEQFF